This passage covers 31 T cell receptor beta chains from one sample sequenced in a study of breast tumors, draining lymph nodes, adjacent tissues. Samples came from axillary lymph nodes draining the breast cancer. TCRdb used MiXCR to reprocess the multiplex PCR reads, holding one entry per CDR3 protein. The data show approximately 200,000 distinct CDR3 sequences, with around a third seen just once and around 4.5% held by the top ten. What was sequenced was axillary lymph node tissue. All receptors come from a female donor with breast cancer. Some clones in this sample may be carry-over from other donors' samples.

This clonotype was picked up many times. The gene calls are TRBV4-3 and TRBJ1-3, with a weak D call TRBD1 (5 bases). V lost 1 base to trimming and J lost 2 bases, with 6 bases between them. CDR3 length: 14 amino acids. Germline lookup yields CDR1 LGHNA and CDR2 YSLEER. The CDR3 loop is CASSQGTPGNTIYF. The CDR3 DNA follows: TGCGCCAGCAGCCAAGGGACACCTGGAAACACCATATATTTT.

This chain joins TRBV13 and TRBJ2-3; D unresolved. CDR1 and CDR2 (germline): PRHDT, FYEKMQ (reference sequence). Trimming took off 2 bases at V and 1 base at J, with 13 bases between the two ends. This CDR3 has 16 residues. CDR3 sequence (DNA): TGTGCCAGCAGCTTACGCCGCGGCAGAGGCACAGATACGCAGTATTTT. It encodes CASSLRRGRGTDTQYF.

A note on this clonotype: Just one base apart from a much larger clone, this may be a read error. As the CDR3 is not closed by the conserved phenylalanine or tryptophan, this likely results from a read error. The DNA for the CDR3 is TGCAGTGCACGGACAGGGTCAAGCGGGAGGGGGCTTGGGCAGTACCTC. Its protein is CSARTGSSGRGLGQYL. The genes are TRBV20-1 and TRBJ2-7; 10 bases are shared with TRBD2. The CDR3 runs to 16 residues. The V and J ends lost 6 bases and 9 bases, in that order; junction bases with no gene match: 20. Germline V gene data show CDR1 as DFQATT and CDR2 as SNEGSKA (reference sequence).

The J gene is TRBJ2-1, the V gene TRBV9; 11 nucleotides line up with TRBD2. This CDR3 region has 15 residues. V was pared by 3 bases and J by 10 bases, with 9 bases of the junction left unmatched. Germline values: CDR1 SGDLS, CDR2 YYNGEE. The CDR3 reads CASSEGLADIGEQFF. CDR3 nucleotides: TGTGCCAGCAGCGAGGGACTAGCGGATATTGGGGAGCAGTTCTTC. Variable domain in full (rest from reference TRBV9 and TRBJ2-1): DSGVTQTPKHLITATGQRVTLRCSPRSGDLSVYWYQQSLDQGLQFLIQYYNGEERAKGNILERFSAQQFPDLHSELNLSSLELGDSALYFCASSEGLADIGEQFFGPGTRLTVL.

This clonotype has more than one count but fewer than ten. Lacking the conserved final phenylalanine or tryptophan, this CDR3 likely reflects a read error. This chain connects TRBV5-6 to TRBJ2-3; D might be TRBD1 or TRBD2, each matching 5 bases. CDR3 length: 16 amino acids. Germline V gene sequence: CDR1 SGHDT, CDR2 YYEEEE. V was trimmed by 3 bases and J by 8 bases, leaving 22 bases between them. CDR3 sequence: CASSSRTLGVVATQYL. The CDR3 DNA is TGTGCCAGCAGCTCTAGGACATTGGGGGTGGTCGCTACGCAGTATCTT.

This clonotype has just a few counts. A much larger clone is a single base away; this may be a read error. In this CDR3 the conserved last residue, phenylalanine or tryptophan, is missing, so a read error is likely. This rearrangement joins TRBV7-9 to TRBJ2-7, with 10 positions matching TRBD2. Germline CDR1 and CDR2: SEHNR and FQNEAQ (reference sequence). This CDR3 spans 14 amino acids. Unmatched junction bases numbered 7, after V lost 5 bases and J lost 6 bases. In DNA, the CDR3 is TGTGCCAGCAGCCTCTGGATAGCGGGAGGCGAGCAGTACCTC. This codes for CASSLWIAGGEQYL.

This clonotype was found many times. DNA for the CDR3: TGCAGTGCCGTACAGCTTTATAGCAATCAGCCCCAGCATTTT. Protein product: CSAVQLYSNQPQHF. This chain uses TRBV20-1 with TRBJ1-5; no definite D call. The V gene lost 6 bases and the J gene lost 0 bases, with 12 bases spanning the gap. The CDR3 contains 14 residues. Germline assignment: CDR1 DFQATT and CDR2 SNEGSKA (reference sequence).

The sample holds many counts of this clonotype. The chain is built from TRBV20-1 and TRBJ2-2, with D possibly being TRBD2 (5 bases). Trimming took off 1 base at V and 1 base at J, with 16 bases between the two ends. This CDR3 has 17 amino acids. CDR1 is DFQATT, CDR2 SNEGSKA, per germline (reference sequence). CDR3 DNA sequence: TGCAGTGCTAGAGCCGAGGGAAGCGGAGGGAACACCGGGGAGCTGTTTTTT. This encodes CSARAEGSGGNTGELFF.

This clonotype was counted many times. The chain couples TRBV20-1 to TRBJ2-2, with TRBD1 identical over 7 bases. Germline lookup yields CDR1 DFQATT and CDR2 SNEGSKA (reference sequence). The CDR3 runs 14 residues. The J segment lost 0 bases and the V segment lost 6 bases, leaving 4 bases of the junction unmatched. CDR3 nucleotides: TGCAGTGCCGGAGGACAGGCGAACACCGGGGAGCTGTTTTTT. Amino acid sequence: CSAGGQANTGELFF.

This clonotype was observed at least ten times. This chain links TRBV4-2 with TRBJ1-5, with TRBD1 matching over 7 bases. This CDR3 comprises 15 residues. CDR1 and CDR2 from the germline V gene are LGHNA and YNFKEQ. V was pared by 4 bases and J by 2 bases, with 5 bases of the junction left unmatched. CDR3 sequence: CASSPGGTGNQPQHF. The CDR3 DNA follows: TGTGCCAGCAGCCCCGGCGGGACAGGCAATCAGCCCCAGCATTTT.

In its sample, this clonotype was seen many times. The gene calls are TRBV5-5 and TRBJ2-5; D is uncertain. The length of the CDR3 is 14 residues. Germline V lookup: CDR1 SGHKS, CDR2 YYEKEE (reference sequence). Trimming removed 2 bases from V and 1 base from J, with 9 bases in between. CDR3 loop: CASSFDPFQETQYF. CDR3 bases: TGTGCCAGCAGCTTTGATCCCTTCCAAGAGACCCAGTACTTC.

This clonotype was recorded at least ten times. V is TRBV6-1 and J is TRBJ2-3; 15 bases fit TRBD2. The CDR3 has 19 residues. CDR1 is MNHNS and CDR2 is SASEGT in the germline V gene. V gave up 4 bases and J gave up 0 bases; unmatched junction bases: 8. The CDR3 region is CASSAGLAGGIPSTDTQYF. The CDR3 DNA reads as TGTGCCAGCAGTGCGGGACTAGCGGGGGGAATTCCTAGCACAGATACGCAGTATTTT.

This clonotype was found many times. The CDR3 protein is CASSMSSGNTIYF. Here the CDR3 DNA reads TGTGCCAGTAGTATGAGCTCTGGAAACACCATATATTTT. The chain links TRBV19 to TRBJ1-3; D is uncertain. The length of the CDR3 is 13 residues. Germline CDR1 and CDR2: LNHDA and SQIVND (reference sequence). V shed 3 bases and J shed 0 bases, with 3 bases lying between them.

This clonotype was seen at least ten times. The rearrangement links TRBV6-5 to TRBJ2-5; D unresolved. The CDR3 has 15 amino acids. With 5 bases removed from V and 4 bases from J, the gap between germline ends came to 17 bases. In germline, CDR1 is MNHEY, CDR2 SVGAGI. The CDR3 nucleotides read TGTGCCAGCAGTGTCGTTGGCTCCGCCGGAGAGACCCAGTACTTC. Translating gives CASSVVGSAGETQYF.

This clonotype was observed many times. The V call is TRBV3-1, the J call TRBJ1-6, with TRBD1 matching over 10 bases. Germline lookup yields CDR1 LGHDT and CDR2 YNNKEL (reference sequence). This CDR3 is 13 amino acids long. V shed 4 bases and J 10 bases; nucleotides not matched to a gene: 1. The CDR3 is CASSPTGGSPLHF. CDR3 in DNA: TGTGCCAGCAGCCCGACAGGGGGCTCACCCCTCCACTTT.

The CDR3 protein is CASMAGLAGVGNSYEQYF. The CDR3 DNA follows: TGTGCCAGCATGGCTGGGCTAGCGGGAGTGGGGAACTCCTACGAGCAGTACTTC. The chain combines TRBV2 with TRBJ2-7; TRBD2 agrees at 10 bases. V dropped 7 bases and J dropped 0; count of bases not matched to a gene: 15. The germline CDR1 and CDR2 sequences are SNHLY and FYNNEI. CDR3 length equals 18 residues.

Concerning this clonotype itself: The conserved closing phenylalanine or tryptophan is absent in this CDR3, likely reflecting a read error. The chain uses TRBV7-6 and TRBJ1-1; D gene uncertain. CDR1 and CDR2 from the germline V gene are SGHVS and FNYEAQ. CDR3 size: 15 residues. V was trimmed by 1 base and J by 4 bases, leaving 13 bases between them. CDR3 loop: CASSLEVGSATEAFL. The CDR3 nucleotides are TGTGCCAGCAGCTTAGAAGTAGGCTCGGCCACTGAAGCTTTCCTT.

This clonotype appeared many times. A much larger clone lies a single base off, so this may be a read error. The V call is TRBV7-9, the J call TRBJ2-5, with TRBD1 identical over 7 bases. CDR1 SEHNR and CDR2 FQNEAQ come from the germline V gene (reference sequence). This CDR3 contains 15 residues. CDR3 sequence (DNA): TGTGCCAGCAGCTTTAGGAAAGGGGGCGGAGAGACCCAGCACTTC. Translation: CASSFRKGGGETQHF.

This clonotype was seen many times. This CDR3 is CSVRNLNTQYF. The CDR3 DNA sequence: TGCAGCGTCCGCAACCTGAATACGCAGTATTTT. The gene calls are TRBV29-1 and TRBJ2-3; no definite D call. Germline CDR1 reads SQVTM; CDR2 reads ANQGSEA. The CDR3 has 11 residues. The germline V and J ends were trimmed by 6 bases and 7 bases, with 11 bases remaining between them.

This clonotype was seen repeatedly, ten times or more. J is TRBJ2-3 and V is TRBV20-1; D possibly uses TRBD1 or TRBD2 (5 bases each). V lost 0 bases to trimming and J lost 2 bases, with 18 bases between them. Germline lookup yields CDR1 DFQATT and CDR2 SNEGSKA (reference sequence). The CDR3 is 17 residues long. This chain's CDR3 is CSARDPSRYGATDTQYF. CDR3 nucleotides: TGCAGTGCTAGAGATCCCTCCCGCTACGGGGCCACAGATACGCAGTATTTT.

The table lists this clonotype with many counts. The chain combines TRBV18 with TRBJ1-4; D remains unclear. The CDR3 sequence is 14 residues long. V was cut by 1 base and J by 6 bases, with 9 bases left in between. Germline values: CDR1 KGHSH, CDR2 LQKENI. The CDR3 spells CASSPLYTDEKLFF. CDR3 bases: TGTGCCAGCTCACCACTTTACACGGATGAAAAACTGTTTTTT.

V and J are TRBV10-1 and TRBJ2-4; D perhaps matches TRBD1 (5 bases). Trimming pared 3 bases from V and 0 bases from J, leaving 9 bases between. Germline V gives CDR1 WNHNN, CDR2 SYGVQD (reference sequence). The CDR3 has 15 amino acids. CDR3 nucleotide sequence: TGCGCCAGCAGTGACCAGGGCCTAGCCAAAAACATTCAGTACTTC. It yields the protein CASSDQGLAKNIQYF.

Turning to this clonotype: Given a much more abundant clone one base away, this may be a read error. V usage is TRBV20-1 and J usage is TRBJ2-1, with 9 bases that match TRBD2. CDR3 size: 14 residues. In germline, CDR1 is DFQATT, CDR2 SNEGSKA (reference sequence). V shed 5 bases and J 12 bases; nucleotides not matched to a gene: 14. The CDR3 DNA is TGCAGTGCTGGGGGCGGGGGGGCCACGCTCGGGCAGTTCTTC. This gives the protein CSAGGGGATLGQFF.

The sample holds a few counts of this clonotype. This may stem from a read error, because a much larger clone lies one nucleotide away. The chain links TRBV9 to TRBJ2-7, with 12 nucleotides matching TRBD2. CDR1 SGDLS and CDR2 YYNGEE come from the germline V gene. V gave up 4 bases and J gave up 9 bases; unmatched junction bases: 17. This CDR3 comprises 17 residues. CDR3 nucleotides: TGTGCCAGCAGCCCCCTAGGGTCTAGCGGGGGGGGCCCTGGGCAGTACTTC. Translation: CASSPLGSSGGGPGQYF.

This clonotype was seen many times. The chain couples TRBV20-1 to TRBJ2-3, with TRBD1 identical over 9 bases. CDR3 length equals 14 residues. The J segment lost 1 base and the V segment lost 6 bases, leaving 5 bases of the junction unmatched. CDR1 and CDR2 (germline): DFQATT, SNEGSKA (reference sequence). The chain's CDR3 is CSASGQGRTDTQYF. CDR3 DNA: TGCAGTGCCTCCGGACAGGGGCGCACAGATACGCAGTATTTT.

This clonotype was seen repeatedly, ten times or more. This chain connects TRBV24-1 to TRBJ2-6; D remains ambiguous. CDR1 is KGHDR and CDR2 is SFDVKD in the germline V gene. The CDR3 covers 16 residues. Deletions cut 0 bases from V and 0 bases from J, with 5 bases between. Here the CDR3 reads CATSDLSSSGANVLTF. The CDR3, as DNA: TGTGCCACCAGTGATTTGAGTTCCTCTGGGGCCAACGTCCTGACTTTC.

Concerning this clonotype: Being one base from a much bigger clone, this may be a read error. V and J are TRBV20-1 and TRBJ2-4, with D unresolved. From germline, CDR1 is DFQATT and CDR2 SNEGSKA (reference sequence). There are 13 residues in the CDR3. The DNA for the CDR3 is TGCAGTGCTGGGATCGTGGCCAAAAACATTCAGTGCTTC. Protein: CSAGIVAKNIQCF.

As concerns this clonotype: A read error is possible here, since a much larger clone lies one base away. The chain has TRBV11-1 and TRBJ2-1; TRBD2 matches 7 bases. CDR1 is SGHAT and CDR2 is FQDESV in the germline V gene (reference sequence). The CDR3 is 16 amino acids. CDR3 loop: CASSQFLAASYNEQFF. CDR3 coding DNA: TGCGCCAGCAGCCAATTCCTAGCGGCCTCCTACAATGAGCAGTTCTTC.

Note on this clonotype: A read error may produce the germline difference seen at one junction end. CDR3 amino acids: CVSSVGGRTEAFF. The CDR3 DNA follows: TGTGTCAGCAGCGTGGGGGGAAGGACTGAAGCTTTCTTT. The rearrangement uses TRBV9 and TRBJ1-1; D perhaps matches TRBD1 (5 bases). The V gene's germline CDR1 is SGDLS and CDR2 YYNGEE. The CDR3 is made up of 13 amino acids. The complete variable domain, with remaining parts taken from reference TRBV9 and TRBJ1-1, reads DSGVTQTPKHLITATGQRVTLRCSPRSGDLSVYWYQQSLDQGLQFLIQYYNGEERAKGNILERFSAQQFPDLHSELNLSSLELGDSALYFCVSSVGGRTEAFFGQGTRLTVV.

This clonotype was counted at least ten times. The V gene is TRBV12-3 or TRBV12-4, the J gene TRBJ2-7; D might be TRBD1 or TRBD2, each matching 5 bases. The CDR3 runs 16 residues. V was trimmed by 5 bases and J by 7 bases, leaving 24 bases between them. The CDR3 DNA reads TGTGCCAGCAGTCCCCAGACCGGGACCGCCTCTCGAGAGCAGTACTTC. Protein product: CASSPQTGTASREQYF.

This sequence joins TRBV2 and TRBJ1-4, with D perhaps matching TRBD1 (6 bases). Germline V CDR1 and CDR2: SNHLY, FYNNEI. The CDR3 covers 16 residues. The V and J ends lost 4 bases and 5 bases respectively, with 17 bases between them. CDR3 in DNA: TGTGCCAGCAGTGTAAAGACAGGAGAATACAATGAAAAACTGTTTTTT. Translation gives CASSVKTGEYNEKLFF.